The 20 T cell receptor beta chains reported below all come from one sample, sequenced in a study of T cells in localized non-small cell lung cancer. The data were produced by immunoSEQ multiplex PCR, yet TCRdb's version contains in-frame clones alone and is incomplete. The sample has 15,000 to 20,000 clones, roughly 82% seen once. The source was peripheral blood, collected before any cancer treatment. The receptors were gathered from a male donor aged 60 or over with stage I lung adenocarcinoma.

The chain joins TRBV6-1 to TRBJ2-5; no definite D call. Germline V lookup: CDR1 MNHNS, CDR2 SASEGT. Trimming took 5 bases from V and 2 from J, leaving 9 bases between them. The CDR3 extends over 13 amino acids. CDR3: CASSPHTQETQYF. CDR3 in DNA: TGTGCCAGCAGTCCCCACACACAAGAGACCCAGTACTTC.

The chain links TRBV7-2 to TRBJ2-7; no clear D. The CDR3 has 11 amino acids. V was cut by 4 bases and J by 3 bases, with 4 bases left in between. Germline CDR1 is SGHTA and CDR2 is FQGNSA. The CDR3 bases are TGTGCCAGCAGCTGGAACTACGAGCAGTACTTC. Translated: CASSWNYEQYF.

The chain is built from TRBV7-2 and TRBJ2-3; a possible D gene is TRBD2 (5 bases). V was pared by 3 bases and J by 1 base, with 14 bases between. Germline V gives CDR1 SGHTA, CDR2 FQGNSA. The CDR3 spans 16 residues. The CDR3 is CASSFTPGWGTDTQYF. In DNA, the CDR3 is TGTGCCAGCAGCTTTACTCCGGGATGGGGCACAGATACGCAGTATTTT. The full variable domain, with the rest looked up from reference TRBV7-2 and TRBJ2-3, is GAGVSQSPSNKVTEKGKDVELRCDPISGHTALYWYRQSLGQGLEFLIYFQGNSAPDKSGLPSDRFSAERTGGSVSTLTIQRTQQEDSAVYLCASSFTPGWGTDTQYFGPGTRLTVL.

The CDR3 here is CASSLFGRNTEAFF. Here the CDR3 DNA reads TGTGCCAGCAGCTTATTTGGTAGGAACACTGAAGCTTTCTTT. The chain is built from TRBV7-9 and TRBJ1-1; D gene ambiguous. Trimming removed 2 bases at V and 1 base at J, with 8 bases between. The germline V gene has CDR1 SEHNR and CDR2 FQNEAQ (reference sequence). The CDR3 is 14 amino acids.

The chain is built from TRBV27 and TRBJ2-1; the match to TRBD2 covers 11 bases. Germline V gene sequence: CDR1 MNHEY, CDR2 SMNVEV (reference sequence). CDR3 length: 16 residues. V lost 7 bases and J lost 8; bases outside the gene matches: 13. The CDR3 DNA reads as TGTGCCAGCACCTCACCGGGGCTAGCGGGAGGAGATGAGCAGTTCTTC. Amino acid sequence: CASTSPGLAGGDEQFF.

The V and J genes are TRBV2 and TRBJ2-5; TRBD2 might be the D (5 bases). Germline values: CDR1 SNHLY, CDR2 FYNNEI. CDR3 size: 16 residues. With 7 bases removed from V and 0 bases from J, the gap between germline ends came to 18 bases. DNA for the CDR3: TGTGCCAGCACCGGGAATGGCGTAGGCTACCAAGAGACCCAGTACTTC. Translation: CASTGNGVGYQETQYF.

The chain combines TRBV13 with TRBJ1-3; D unresolved. V lost 0 bases and J lost 0, with 6 bases in between. The V gene's germline CDR1 is PRHDT and CDR2 FYEKMQ (reference sequence). The CDR3 is 15 amino acids. The CDR3 DNA reads TGTGCCAGCAGCTTAGGGAGAGGCTCTGGAAACACCATATATTTT. It yields the protein CASSLGRGSGNTIYF.

The chain combines TRBV6-5 with TRBJ2-1; 9 positions agree with TRBD2. The CDR3 covers 13 residues. Germline CDR1 MNHEY, CDR2 SVGAGI. With V trimmed by 8 bases and J by 8 bases, 7 bases remained unmatched. The CDR3 loop is CASALAGSDEQFF. CDR3 DNA sequence: TGTGCCAGCGCGCTAGCGGGAAGTGATGAGCAGTTCTTC.

This clone was counted only a few times. The CDR3 reads CASSLNPNTEAFF. In DNA form, the CDR3 reads TGTGCCAGCAGTTTAAATCCGAACACTGAAGCTTTCTTT. The chain has TRBV27 and TRBJ1-1; D is uncertain. The germline V and J ends were trimmed by 2 bases and 1 base, with 5 bases remaining between them. This CDR3 has 13 residues. The germline gives CDR1 MNHEY, CDR2 SMNVEV (reference sequence).

V and J are TRBV6-5 and TRBJ2-6; TRBD1 might be the D (6 bases). Trimming cost V 4 bases and J 4 bases, with 14 bases left between them. Germline V gives CDR1 MNHEY, CDR2 SVGAGI. This CDR3 is built from 16 residues. CDR3 in DNA: TGTGCCAGCAGTTCCGGGGACATGCCCGGGGCCAACGTCCTGACTTTC. This codes for CASSSGDMPGANVLTF.

The V gene is TRBV7-8, the J gene TRBJ2-5; 8 bases are shared with TRBD2. The CDR3 has 16 amino acids. V dropped 4 bases and J dropped 4; count of bases not matched to a gene: 11. Looked up from germline, CDR1 is SGHVS and CDR2 is FQNEAQ. The CDR3 spells CASSSRYSGGPETQYF. The CDR3 DNA is TGTGCCAGCAGCTCGAGGTATTCGGGAGGGCCAGAGACCCAGTACTTC.

This clone was picked up a small number of times. CDR3 bases: TGCGCCAGCAGTGATGTAAGCACTGAAGCTTTCTTT. Protein sequence: CASSDVSTEAFF. The chain carries TRBV10-2 and TRBJ1-1; D remains ambiguous. There are 12 residues in the CDR3. Germline V gene data show CDR1 as WSHSY and CDR2 as SAAADI. Trimming took off 3 bases at V and 4 bases at J, with 6 bases between the two ends.

This clone was seen a single time. The chain joins TRBV11-2 to TRBJ1-6; D gene unclear. V lost 5 bases, J lost 5 bases, and 13 bases lay in between. The CDR3 has 15 residues. Germline values: CDR1 SGHAT, CDR2 FQNNGV. The CDR3 loop is CASSRNAGDNSPLHF. The CDR3 DNA follows: TGTGCCAGCAGCCGAAATGCCGGGGATAATTCACCCCTCCACTTT.

The CDR3 sequence is CASSQAPRTSDIYEQYF. Written as DNA, the CDR3 is TGTGCCAGCAGCCAAGCCCCCCGGACTAGCGACATCTACGAGCAGTACTTC. The chain couples TRBV14 to TRBJ2-7, with 9 bases that match TRBD2. Germline-derived CDR1 and CDR2 are SGHDN and FVKESK. This CDR3 is 17 amino acids long. The V segment lost 1 base and the J segment 3 bases; nucleotides outside the gene matches: 10.

The chain's CDR3 is CASSLATTGSYNEQFF. The CDR3 nucleotides read TGTGCCAGCTCACTCGCGACGACAGGGTCGTACAATGAGCAGTTCTTC. The chain couples TRBV18 to TRBJ2-1; 7 bases line up with TRBD1. CDR1 and CDR2 from the germline V gene are KGHSH and LQKENI. This CDR3 contains 16 residues. V was clipped by 4 bases and J by 4 bases; unmatched bases: 10.

The chain has TRBV6-5 and TRBJ1-1, with 7 bases that match TRBD1. V was pared by 4 bases and J by 4 bases, with 3 bases of the junction left unmatched. Germline V gene data show CDR1 as MNHEY and CDR2 as SVGAGI. The CDR3 length is 13 residues. CDR3 loop: CASSLKGATEAFF. The CDR3 nucleotides read TGTGCCAGCAGTTTGAAGGGGGCCACTGAAGCTTTCTTT.

This clone turned up a few times. The same CDR3 also results from other DNA sequences found in this sample. The chain has TRBV4-2 and TRBJ2-2, with 8 bases matching TRBD2. CDR1 LGHNA and CDR2 YNFKEQ come from the germline V gene. CDR3 length equals 20 residues. With V trimmed by 1 base and J by 2 bases, 15 bases remained unmatched. In DNA form, the CDR3 reads TGTGCCAGCAGCCAAGTGCGGGGGGCGGGTAGCGGGGCTAACACCGGGGAGCTGTTTTTT. Translating gives CASSQVRGAGSGANTGELFF.

This chain links TRBV6-1 with TRBJ2-2; 7 bases line up with TRBD1. J lost 1 base, V lost 3 bases, and 2 bases had no gene match. The CDR3 runs 15 residues. Germline assignment: CDR1 MNHNS and CDR2 SASEGT. Written as DNA, the CDR3 is TGTGCCAGCAGTGATGGACAGGAGAACACCGGGGAGCTGTTTTTT. Its protein product is CASSDGQENTGELFF.

The V call is TRBV11-2, the J call TRBJ2-7; the match to TRBD2 covers 7 bases. The CDR3 is 15 amino acids. CDR1 SGHAT and CDR2 FQNNGV come from the germline V gene. V gave up 0 bases and J gave up 5 bases; unmatched junction bases: 7. The CDR3 spells CASSLDLAGRDEQYF. In DNA form, the CDR3 reads TGTGCCAGCAGCTTAGATTTGGCAGGGAGGGACGAGCAGTACTTC.

This chain connects TRBV6-1 to TRBJ1-2; 7 bases fit TRBD1. Germline CDR1 MNHNS, CDR2 SASEGT. This CDR3 contains 13 residues. With V trimmed by 5 bases and J by 2 bases, 2 bases remained unmatched. CDR3 protein: CASSLQGNYGYTF. Here the CDR3 DNA reads TGTGCCAGCAGTCTACAGGGGAACTATGGCTACACCTTC.